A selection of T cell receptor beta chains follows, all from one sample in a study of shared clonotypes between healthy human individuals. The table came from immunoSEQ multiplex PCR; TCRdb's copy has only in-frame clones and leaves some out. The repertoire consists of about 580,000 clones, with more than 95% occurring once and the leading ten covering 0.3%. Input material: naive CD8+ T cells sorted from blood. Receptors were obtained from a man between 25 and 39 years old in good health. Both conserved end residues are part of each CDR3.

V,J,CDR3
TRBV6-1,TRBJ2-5,CASSEEVSPQETQYF
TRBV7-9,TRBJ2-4,CASSFPGEGIAKNIQYF
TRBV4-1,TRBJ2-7,CASSLERSSYEQYF
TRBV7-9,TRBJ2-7,CASLGLAGSNRASSYEQYF
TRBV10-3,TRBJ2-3,CAISELGQSTDTQYF
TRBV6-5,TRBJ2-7,CALGTGPTYEQYF
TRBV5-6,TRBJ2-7,CASSLAIGGFSYEQYF
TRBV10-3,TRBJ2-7,CAISELAGSYEQYF
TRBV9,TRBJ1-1,CASSLGGGTEAFF
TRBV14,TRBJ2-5,CASSPVTSGQETQYF
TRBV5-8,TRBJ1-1,CASSAGQGVLGTEAFF
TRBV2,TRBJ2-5,CASSEAPLRGLAGGQETQYF
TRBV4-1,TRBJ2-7,CASSQEWDPRAYEQYF
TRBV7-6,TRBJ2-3,CASSLVTGTQDTQYF
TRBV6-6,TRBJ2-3,CASTTSGSTFTDTQYF
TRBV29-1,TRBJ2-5,CSVEWELDQETQYF
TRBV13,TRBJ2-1,CASSADRDEQFF
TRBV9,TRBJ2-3,CASSGWDPRTDTQYF
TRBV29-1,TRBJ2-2,CSVGRTGPNTGELFF
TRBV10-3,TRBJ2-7,CAISESRGSEQYF
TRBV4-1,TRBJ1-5,CASSQDRTGNQPQHF
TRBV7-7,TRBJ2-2,CASSPNARLGSTGELFF
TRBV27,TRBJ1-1,CASSSQGLNTEAFF
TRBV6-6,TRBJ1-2,CASSSRTDGYGYTF
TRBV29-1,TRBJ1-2,CSVIWVGGNGYGYTF
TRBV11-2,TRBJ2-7,CASSPGTDRVQGASYEQYF
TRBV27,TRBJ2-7,CAKRGGSYEQYF
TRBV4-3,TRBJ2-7,CASSQGAGQNYEQYF
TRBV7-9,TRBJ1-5,CASSSGGSNQPQHF
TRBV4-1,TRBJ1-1,CASSPRNRLEAFF
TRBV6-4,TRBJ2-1,CASSDGAQNEQFF
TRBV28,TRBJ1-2,CASSWADYGYTF
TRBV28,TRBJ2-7,CASSPLSDRGWVGEQYF
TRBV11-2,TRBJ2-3,CASSQTTRRTDTQYF
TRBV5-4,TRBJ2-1,CAQGSYNEQFF
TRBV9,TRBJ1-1,CASSVGGRTEAFF
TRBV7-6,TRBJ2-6,CASSPPPGSGANVLTF
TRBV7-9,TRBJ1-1,CASSLVLGAVEAFF
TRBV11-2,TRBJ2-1,CASSLEVVGEQFF
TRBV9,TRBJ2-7,CASSLGGLAGSYEQYF
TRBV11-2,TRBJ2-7,CASSFYSSYEQYF
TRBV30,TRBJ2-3,CALTSGTTSTDTQYF
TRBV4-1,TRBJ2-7,CASSQVTGRGHEQYF
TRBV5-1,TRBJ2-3,CASSFSEATDTQYF
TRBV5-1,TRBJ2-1,CASSWTGSSYNEQFF